Below, 18 T cell receptor beta chains from the same sample are listed, as sequenced in a study of shared clonotypes between healthy human individuals. Naive CD8 cells, CD45RO-negative and positively selected for CCR7, excluded terminally differentiated effector memory CD45RA+ cells. Profiling relied on immunoSEQ multiplex PCR, and the TCRdb table lists in-frame clones only, not all of them. This table has 800,000 to 950,000 clones, about 96% appearing once. Sample: naive CD8+ T cells sorted from blood. These receptor sequences come from a man aged 25-45 years in good health.

This chain uses TRBV7-9 with TRBJ2-1, with 8 bases aligning to TRBD1. The germline gives CDR1 SEHNR, CDR2 FQNEAQ (reference sequence). Losses at the gene ends were 5 bases for V and 4 bases for J; bases not matched to a gene: 4. CDR3 size: 14 residues. This CDR3 reads CASSHRDRYNEQFF. CDR3 nucleotide sequence: TGTGCCAGCAGCCACCGGGACAGGTACAATGAGCAGTTCTTC. Combining the CDR3 with reference TRBV7-9 and TRBJ2-1 gives the whole variable domain DTGVSQNPRHKITKRGQNVTFRCDPISEHNRLYWYRQTLGQGPEFLTYFQNEAQLEKSRLLSDRFSAERPKGSFSTLEIQRTEQGDSAMYLCASSHRDRYNEQFFGPGTRLTVL.

The chain links TRBV2 to TRBJ2-7; TRBD2 matches at 8 bases. Trimming cost V 5 bases and J 2 bases; bases outside gene matches: 8. The germline gives CDR1 SNHLY, CDR2 FYNNEI. This CDR3 is built from 15 residues. The DNA of the CDR3 is TGTGCCAGCAGTACACCCGAGCGGGAGACCTACGAGCAGTACTTC. Encoded protein: CASSTPERETYEQYF. The full variable domain, in which reference TRBV2 and TRBJ2-7 provide the parts outside the CDR3, is EPEVTQTPSHQVTQMGQEVILRCVPISNHLYFYWYRQILGQKVEFLVSFYNNEISEKSEIFDDQFSVERPDGSNFTLKIRSTKLEDSAMYFCASSTPERETYEQYFGPGTRLTVT.

In regard to this clone: Other DNA sequences from this sample encode an identical CDR3 as well. This chain links TRBV27 with TRBJ1-5; no firm D call. The CDR3 has 14 residues. V shed 2 bases and J shed 2 bases, with 7 bases lying between them. CDR1 MNHEY and CDR2 SMNVEV come from the germline V gene (reference sequence). The DNA of the CDR3 is TGTGCCAGCAGTTTAGGCGGGGGCAATCAGCCCCAGCATTTT. Amino acid sequence: CASSLGGGNQPQHF.

This CDR3 is CASSAKNWTSGIFCVYEQYF. The CDR3 coding sequence is TGTGCCAGCAGTGCTAAGAACTGGACTAGCGGGATCTTTTGTGTATACGAGCAGTACTTC. The gene calls are TRBV6-4 and TRBJ2-7; 12 bases align to TRBD2. With 4 bases clipped from V and 4 bases from J, the junction kept 20 bases outside the gene matches. This CDR3 is 20 amino acids long. Germline CDR1 MRHNA, CDR2 SNTAGT.

The gene calls are TRBV19 and TRBJ2-1; 11 bases agree with TRBD1. Germline V gives CDR1 LNHDA, CDR2 SQIVND (reference sequence). With 7 bases clipped from V and 8 bases from J, the junction kept 16 bases outside the gene matches. The length of the CDR3 is 17 residues. CDR3 nucleotide sequence: TGTGCCAGTATGTTAGTCCCCCCGGGACAGGGGGGGGATGAGCAGTTCTTC. Translated, it gives CASMLVPPGQGGDEQFF.

The chain joins TRBV7-9 to TRBJ2-1; D gene ambiguous. V lost 8 bases, J lost 4 bases, and 12 bases lay in between. Germline assignment: CDR1 SEHNR and CDR2 FQNEAQ (reference sequence). The CDR3 runs to 13 residues. Written as DNA, the CDR3 is TGTGCCAGCGGCCATAAAGTATACAATGAGCAGTTCTTC. Translated, it gives CASGHKVYNEQFF.

The chain couples TRBV29-1 to TRBJ2-7; 14 bases are shared with TRBD2. CDR3 length equals 12 residues. The J segment lost 7 bases and the V segment lost 7 bases, leaving 3 bases of the junction unmatched. The germline gives CDR1 SQVTM, CDR2 ANQGSEA. The CDR3 DNA reads as TGCAGCGCGGGGACTAGCGGGAGTGAGCAGTACTTC. This codes for CSAGTSGSEQYF.

J is TRBJ1-3 and V is TRBV29-1; D is unclear. Germline V lookup: CDR1 SQVTM, CDR2 ANQGSEA. V lost 7 bases, J lost 4 bases, and 8 bases lay in between. There are 11 residues in the CDR3. The chain's CDR3 is CSAGGGNTIYF. Written as DNA, the CDR3 is TGCAGCGCGGGCGGGGGAAACACCATATATTTT.

The CDR3 region has the DNA TGTGCCAGCACCCCTATGGTTACAACAACTAATGAAAAACTGTTTTTT. As protein: CASTPMVTTTNEKLFF. The V call is TRBV28, the J call TRBJ1-4; no definite D call. Trimming took 7 bases from V and 0 from J, leaving 15 bases between them. CDR3 length equals 16 residues. Germline V gene lookup returns CDR1 MDHEN and CDR2 SYDVKM.

This clone occurred once. The chain links TRBV5-1 to TRBJ2-3; D is uncertain. The ends were cut back, 0 bases at V and 0 bases at J, with 2 bases in the middle. The CDR3 extends over 13 amino acids. Germline V gives CDR1 SGHRS, CDR2 YFSETQ. As DNA, the CDR3 is TGCGCCAGCAGCTTGGGAAGCACAGATACGCAGTATTTT. Its protein product is CASSLGSTDTQYF.

The rearrangement links TRBV5-1 to TRBJ1-5; D gene unclear. The CDR3 consists of 16 residues. CDR1 and CDR2 from the germline V gene are SGHRS and YFSETQ. Between the trimmed V and J ends, which lost 9 bases and 6 bases, there was a span of 25 bases. CDR3 nucleotides: TGCGCCATCAAACCCATCTTACTGCTCTTCGGTCAGCCCCAGCATTTT. It codes for CAIKPILLLFGQPQHF. The whole variable domain, remainder taken from reference TRBV5-1 and TRBJ1-5, is KAGVTQTPRYLIKTRGQQVTLSCSPISGHRSVSWYQQTPGQGLQFLFEYFSETQRNKGNFPGRFSGRQFSNSRSEMNVSTLELGDSALYLCAIKPILLLFGQPQHFGDGTRLSIL.

This chain links TRBV14 with TRBJ1-1; 7 positions match TRBD1. The CDR3 covers 14 residues. CDR1 and CDR2 (germline): SGHDN, FVKESK. Trimming cost V 8 bases and J 5 bases; bases outside gene matches: 11. CDR3 protein: CASAVKGGWTEAFF. In DNA form, the CDR3 reads TGTGCCAGCGCGGTCAAAGGGGGCTGGACTGAAGCTTTCTTT.

CDR3 amino acids: CASSFGQSSYEQYF. The CDR3 DNA reads as TGTGCCAGCAGCTTTGGACAGAGTTCCTACGAGCAGTACTTC. The rearrangement joins TRBV7-9 to TRBJ2-7; a weak D match, TRBD1 (6 bases). The length of the CDR3 is 14 residues. V dropped 3 bases and J dropped 1 base, with 10 bases sitting between them. CDR1 and CDR2 from the germline V gene are SEHNR and FQNEAQ (reference sequence).

In this sample, this clone turned up once. This rearrangement joins TRBV9 to TRBJ2-7, with 13 bases matching TRBD2. Germline V gene sequence: CDR1 SGDLS, CDR2 YYNGEE. The CDR3 is 17 residues long. V lost 0 bases, J lost 4 bases, and 7 bases stayed unmatched. The CDR3 reads CASSVGGGTSGIYEQYF. Here the CDR3 DNA reads TGTGCCAGCAGCGTAGGGGGAGGGACTAGCGGGATTTACGAGCAGTACTTC.

This clone was recorded once. This chain connects TRBV7-8 to TRBJ2-1; the D is unclear. Germline CDR1 SGHVS, CDR2 FQNEAQ. V was trimmed by 1 base and J by 5 bases, leaving 9 bases between them. CDR3 length equals 14 residues. The CDR3 loop is CASSLDVVDNEQFF. The CDR3, as DNA: TGTGCCAGCAGCTTAGACGTAGTTGACAATGAGCAGTTCTTC.

DNA for the CDR3: TGTGCCAGCAGATTAACGAGCGACGAGCAGTACTTC. It yields the protein CASRLTSDEQYF. V is TRBV11-2 and J is TRBJ2-7; unclear D gene. Germline CDR1 reads SGHAT; CDR2 reads FQNNGV. The CDR3 loop spans 12 amino acids. Trimming cost V 6 bases and J 5 bases, with 11 bases left between them.

CDR3 amino acids: CASSLEAGGLSTDTQYF. The CDR3 nucleotides read TGTGCCAGCAGCTTAGAAGCGGGAGGGCTTAGCACAGATACGCAGTATTTT. This chain uses TRBV7-6 with TRBJ2-3; TRBD2 agrees at 10 bases. Germline CDR1 SGHVS, CDR2 FNYEAQ. The J segment lost 0 bases and the V segment lost 1 base, leaving 4 bases of the junction unmatched. This CDR3 has 17 amino acids.

V gene TRBV7-9 combines with J gene TRBJ2-7; possible D gene TRBD1, 5 bases. Germline lookup yields CDR1 SEHNR and CDR2 FQNEAQ (reference sequence). This CDR3 has 15 residues. Trimming stripped 4 bases from V and 0 bases from J, with 13 bases between. The chain's CDR3 is CASSSTGPSSYEQYF. In DNA form, the CDR3 reads TGTGCCAGCAGCTCCACAGGTCCCAGCTCCTACGAGCAGTACTTC.